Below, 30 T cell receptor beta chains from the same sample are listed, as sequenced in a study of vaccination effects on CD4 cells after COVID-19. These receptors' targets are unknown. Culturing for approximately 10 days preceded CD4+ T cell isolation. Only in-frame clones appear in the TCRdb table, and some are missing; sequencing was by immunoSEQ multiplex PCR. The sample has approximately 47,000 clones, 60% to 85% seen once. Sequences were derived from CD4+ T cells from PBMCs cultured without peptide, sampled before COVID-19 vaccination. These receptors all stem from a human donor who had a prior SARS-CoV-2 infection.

CDR3 nucleotide sequence: TGTGCCAGCATCCCTGACAGGGTTGGTTACGAGCAGTACTTC. Translation gives CASIPDRVGYEQYF. The chain uses TRBV11-2 and TRBJ2-7; 7 positions agree with TRBD1. The germline V gene has CDR1 SGHAT and CDR2 FQNNGV. The V gene end was trimmed by 7 bases and the J gene end by 4 bases; junction bases not matched to a gene: 10. The CDR3 sequence is 14 residues long.

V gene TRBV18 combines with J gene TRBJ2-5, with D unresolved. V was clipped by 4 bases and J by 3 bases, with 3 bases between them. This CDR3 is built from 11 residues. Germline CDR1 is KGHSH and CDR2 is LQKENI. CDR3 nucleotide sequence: TGTGCCAGCTCACTAGAAGAGACCCAGTACTTC. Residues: CASSLEETQYF.

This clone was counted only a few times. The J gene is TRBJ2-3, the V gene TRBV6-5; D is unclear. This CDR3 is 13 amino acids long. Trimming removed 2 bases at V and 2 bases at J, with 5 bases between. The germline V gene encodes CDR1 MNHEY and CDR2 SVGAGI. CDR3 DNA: TGTGCCAGCAGTTACGGGTTCACAGATACGCAGTATTTT. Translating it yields CASSYGFTDTQYF.

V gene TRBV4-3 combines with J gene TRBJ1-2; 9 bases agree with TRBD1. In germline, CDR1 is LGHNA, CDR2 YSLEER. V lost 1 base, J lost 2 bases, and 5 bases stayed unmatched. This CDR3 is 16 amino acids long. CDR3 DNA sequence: TGCGCCAGCAGCCAAGGGCCCACAGGGGGCAACTATGGCTACACCTTC. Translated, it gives CASSQGPTGGNYGYTF.

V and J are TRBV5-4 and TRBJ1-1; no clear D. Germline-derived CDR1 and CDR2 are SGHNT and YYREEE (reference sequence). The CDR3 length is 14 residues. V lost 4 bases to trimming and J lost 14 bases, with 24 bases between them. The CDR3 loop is CASSPEVRGLERFF. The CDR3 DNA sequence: TGTGCCAGCAGCCCCGAGGTCCGAGGTCTTGAAAGATTCTTT.

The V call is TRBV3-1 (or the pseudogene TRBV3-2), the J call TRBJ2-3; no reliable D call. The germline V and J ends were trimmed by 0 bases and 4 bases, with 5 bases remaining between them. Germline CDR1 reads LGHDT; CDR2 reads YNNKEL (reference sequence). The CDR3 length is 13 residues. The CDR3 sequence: CASSQENSDTQYF. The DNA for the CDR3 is TGTGCCAGCAGCCAAGAAAACTCAGATACGCAGTATTTT.

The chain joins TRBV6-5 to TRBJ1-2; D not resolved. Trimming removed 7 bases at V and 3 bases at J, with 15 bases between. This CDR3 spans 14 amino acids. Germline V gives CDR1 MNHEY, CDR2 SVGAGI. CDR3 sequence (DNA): TGTGCCAGCATATCGGCGGGGATCCACTATGGCTACACCTTC. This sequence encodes CASISAGIHYGYTF.

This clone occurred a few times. The CDR3 coding sequence is TGTGCCAGCAGCTTAGGGCCGGTGGCATCCTATAATTCACCCCTCCACTTT. Translated, it gives CASSLGPVASYNSPLHF. The gene calls are TRBV11-2 and TRBJ1-6; no firm D call. Germline V gene sequence: CDR1 SGHAT, CDR2 FQNNGV. The CDR3 length is 17 residues. V was cut by 1 base and J by 1 base, with 11 bases left in between.

Here the CDR3 DNA reads TGTGCCAGCAGTTACAACGGGGTGCCATACGGTGAGCAGTTCTTC. It yields the protein CASSYNGVPYGEQFF. V usage is TRBV2 and J usage is TRBJ2-1; a weak D match, TRBD2 (5 bases). CDR1 SNHLY and CDR2 FYNNEI come from the germline V gene. V lost 5 bases and J lost 9, with 20 bases in between. CDR3 length: 15 amino acids.

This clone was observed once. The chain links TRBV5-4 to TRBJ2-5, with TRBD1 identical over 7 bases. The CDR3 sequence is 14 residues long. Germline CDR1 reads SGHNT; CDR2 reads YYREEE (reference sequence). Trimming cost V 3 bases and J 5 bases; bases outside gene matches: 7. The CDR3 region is CASSSNRGWETQYF. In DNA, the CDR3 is TGTGCCAGCAGCTCTAACAGGGGATGGGAGACCCAGTACTTC.

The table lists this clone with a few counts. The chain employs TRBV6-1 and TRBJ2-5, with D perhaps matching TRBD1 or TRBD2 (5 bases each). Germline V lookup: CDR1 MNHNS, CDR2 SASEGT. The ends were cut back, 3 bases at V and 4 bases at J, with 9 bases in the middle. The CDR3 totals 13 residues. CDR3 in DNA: TGTGCCAGCAGTGAGAATGGGGGAGAGACCCAGTACTTC. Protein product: CASSENGGETQYF.

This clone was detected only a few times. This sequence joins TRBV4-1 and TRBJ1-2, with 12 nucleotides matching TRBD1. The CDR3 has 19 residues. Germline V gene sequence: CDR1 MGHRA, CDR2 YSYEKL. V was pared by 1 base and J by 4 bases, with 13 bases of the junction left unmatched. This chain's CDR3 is CASSQGSWDRGHTGYGYTF. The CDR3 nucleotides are TGCGCCAGCAGCCAAGGGTCATGGGACAGGGGGCACACTGGCTATGGCTACACCTTC.

The CDR3 reads CASRTDSPFYTEAFF. As DNA, the CDR3 is TGTGCAAGTCGCACCGACAGTCCCTTTTACACTGAAGCTTTCTTT. The V gene is TRBV12-2, the J gene TRBJ1-1; the DNA was not used to check the table's D call, TRBD1. TRBV12-2 is an annotated pseudogene. The CDR3 has 15 amino acids.

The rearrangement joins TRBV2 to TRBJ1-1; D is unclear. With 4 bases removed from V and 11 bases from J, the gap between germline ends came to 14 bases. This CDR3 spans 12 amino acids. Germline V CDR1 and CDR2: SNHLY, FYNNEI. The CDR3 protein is CASSGRGPMAFF. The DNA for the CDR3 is TGTGCCAGCAGTGGTAGAGGGCCAATGGCTTTCTTT.

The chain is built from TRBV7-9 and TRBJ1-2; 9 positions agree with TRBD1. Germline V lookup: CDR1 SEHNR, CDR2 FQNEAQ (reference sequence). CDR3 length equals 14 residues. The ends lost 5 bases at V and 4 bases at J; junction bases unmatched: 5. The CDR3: CASSPWGQGYGYTF. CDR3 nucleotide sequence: TGTGCCAGCAGCCCCTGGGGACAGGGCTATGGCTACACCTTC.

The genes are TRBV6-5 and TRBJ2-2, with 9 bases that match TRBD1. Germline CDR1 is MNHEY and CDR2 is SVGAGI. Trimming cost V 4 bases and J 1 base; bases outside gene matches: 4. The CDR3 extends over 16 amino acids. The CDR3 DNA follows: TGTGCCAGCAGTTCCGGGACAGGGAAGAACACCGGGGAGCTGTTTTTT. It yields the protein CASSSGTGKNTGELFF.

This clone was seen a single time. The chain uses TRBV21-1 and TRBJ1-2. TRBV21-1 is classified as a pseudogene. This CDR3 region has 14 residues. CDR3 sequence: CASTSRRGNYGYTF. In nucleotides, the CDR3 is TGTGCCAGCACCTCCCGGCGGGGAAACTATGGCTACACCTTC.

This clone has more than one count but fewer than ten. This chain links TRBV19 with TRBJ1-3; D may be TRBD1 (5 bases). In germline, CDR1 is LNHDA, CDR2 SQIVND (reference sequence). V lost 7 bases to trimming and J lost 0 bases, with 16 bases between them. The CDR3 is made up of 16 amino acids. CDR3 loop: CASIRGWADSGNTIYF. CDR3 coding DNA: TGTGCCAGTATCCGGGGGTGGGCGGACTCTGGAAACACCATATATTTT.

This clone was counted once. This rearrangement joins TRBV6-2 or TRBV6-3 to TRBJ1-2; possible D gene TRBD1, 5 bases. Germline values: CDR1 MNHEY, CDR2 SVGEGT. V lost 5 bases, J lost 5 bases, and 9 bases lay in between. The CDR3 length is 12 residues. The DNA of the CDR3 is TGTGCCAGCAGTCCCCGGGGGTATGGCTACACCTTC. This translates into CASSPRGYGYTF.

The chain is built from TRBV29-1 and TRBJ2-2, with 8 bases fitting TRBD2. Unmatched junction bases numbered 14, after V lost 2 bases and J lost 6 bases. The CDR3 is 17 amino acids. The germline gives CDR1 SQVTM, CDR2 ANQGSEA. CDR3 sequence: CSVETRLSGRGSGELFF. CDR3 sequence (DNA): TGCAGCGTTGAAACGCGGCTATCCGGGAGGGGATCCGGGGAGCTGTTTTTT.

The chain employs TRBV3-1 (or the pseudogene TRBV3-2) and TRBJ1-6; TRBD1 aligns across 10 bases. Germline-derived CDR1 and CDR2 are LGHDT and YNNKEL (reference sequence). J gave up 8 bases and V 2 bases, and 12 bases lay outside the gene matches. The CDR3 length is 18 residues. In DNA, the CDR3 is TGTGCCAGCAGCCAACAACCTTGGAGGGACAGGGGAGATTCACCCCTCCACTTT. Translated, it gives CASSQQPWRDRGDSPLHF.

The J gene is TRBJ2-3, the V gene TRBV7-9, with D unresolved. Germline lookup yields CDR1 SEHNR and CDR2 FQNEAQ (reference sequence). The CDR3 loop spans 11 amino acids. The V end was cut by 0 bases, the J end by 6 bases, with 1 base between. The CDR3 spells CASSLADTQYF. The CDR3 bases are TGTGCCAGCAGCTTAGCGGATACGCAGTATTTT.

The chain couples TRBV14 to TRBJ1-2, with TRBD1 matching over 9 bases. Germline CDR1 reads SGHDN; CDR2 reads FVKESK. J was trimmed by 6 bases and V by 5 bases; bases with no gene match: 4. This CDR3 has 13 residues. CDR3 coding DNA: TGTGCCAGCAGCGAGGGACAGGGAGATGGCTACACCTTC. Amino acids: CASSEGQGDGYTF.

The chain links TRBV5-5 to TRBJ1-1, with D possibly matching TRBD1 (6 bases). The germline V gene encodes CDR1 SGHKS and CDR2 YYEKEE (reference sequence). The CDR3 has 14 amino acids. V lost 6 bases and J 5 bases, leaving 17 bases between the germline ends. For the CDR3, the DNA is TGTGCCAGCACCACCCTACAGGGAGAAACTGAAGCTTTCTTT. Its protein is CASTTLQGETEAFF.

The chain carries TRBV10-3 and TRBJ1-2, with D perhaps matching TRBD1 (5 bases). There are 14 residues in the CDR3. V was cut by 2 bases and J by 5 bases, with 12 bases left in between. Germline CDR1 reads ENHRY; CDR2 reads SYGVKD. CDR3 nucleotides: TGTGCCATCAGTGAGAGGGCAGGGCCTTATGGCTACACCTTC. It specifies CAISERAGPYGYTF.

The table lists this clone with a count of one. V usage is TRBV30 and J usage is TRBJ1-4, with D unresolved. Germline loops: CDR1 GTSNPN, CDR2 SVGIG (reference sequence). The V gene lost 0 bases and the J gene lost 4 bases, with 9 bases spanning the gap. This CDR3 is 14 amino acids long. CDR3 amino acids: CAWSVWGYNEKLFF. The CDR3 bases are TGTGCCTGGAGTGTATGGGGATATAATGAAAAACTGTTTTTT. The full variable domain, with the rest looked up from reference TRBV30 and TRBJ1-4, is SQTIHQWPATLVQPVGSPLSLECTVEGTSNPNLYWYRQAAGRGLQLLFYSVGIGQISSEVPQNLSASRPQDRQFILSSKKLLLSDSGFYLCAWSVWGYNEKLFFGSGTQLSVL.

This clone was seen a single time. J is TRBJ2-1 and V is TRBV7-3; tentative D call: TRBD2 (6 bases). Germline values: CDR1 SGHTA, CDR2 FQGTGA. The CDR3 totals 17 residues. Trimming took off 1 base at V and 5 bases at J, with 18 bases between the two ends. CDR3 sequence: CASSLMGSGSGDNEQFF. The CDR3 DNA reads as TGTGCCAGCAGCTTAATGGGTTCCGGGAGCGGCGACAATGAGCAGTTCTTC.

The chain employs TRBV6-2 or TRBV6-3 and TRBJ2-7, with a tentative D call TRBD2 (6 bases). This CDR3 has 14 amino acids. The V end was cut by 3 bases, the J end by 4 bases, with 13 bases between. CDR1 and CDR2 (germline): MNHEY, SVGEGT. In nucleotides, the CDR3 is TGTGCCAGCAGTTATCAAGGACTACTATACGAGCAGTACTTC. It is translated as CASSYQGLLYEQYF.

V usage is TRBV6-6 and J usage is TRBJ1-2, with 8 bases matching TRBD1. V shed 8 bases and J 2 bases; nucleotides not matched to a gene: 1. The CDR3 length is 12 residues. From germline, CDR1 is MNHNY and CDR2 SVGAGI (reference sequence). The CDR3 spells CASWTGNYGYTF. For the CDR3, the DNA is TGTGCCAGCTGGACAGGGAACTATGGCTACACCTTC.

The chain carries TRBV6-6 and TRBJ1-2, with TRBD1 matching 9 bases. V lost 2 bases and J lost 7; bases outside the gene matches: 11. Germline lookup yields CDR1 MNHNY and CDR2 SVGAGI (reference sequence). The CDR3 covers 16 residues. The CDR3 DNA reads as TGTGCCAGCAGTTACCCGACAGGGGGTCTCCGCGGTGGCTACACCTTC. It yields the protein CASSYPTGGLRGGYTF.